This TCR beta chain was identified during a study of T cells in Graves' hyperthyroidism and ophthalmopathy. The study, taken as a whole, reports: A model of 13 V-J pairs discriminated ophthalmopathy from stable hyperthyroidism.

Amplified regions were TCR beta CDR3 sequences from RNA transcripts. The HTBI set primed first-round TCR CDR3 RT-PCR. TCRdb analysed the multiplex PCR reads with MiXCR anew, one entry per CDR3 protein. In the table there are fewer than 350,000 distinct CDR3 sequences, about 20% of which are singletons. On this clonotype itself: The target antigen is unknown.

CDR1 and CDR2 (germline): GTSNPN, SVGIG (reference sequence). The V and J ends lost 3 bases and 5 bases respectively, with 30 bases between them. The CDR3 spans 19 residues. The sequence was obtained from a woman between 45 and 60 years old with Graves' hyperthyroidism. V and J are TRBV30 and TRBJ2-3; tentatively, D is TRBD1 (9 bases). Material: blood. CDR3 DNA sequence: TGTGCCTGGAGCCGGACGGGACAGGGACGCACGGGGGGGCAAGATACGCAGTATTTT. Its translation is CAWSRTGQGRTGGQDTQYF. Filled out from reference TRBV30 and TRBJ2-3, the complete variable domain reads SQTIHQWPATLVQPVGSPLSLECTVEGTSNPNLYWYRQAAGRGLQLLFYSVGIGQISSEVPQNLSASRPQDRQFILSSKKLLLSDSGFYLCAWSRTGQGRTGGQDTQYFGPGTRLTVL.